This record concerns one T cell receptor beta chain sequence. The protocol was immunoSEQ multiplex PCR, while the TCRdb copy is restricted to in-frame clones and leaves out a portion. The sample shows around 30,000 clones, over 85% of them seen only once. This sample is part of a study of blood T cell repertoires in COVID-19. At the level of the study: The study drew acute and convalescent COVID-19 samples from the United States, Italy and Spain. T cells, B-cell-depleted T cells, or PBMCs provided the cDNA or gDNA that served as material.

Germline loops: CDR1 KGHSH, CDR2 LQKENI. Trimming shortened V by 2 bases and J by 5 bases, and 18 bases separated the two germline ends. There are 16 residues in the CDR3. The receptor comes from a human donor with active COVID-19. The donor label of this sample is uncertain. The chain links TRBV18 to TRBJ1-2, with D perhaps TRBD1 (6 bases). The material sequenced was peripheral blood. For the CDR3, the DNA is TGTGCCAGCTCACCATCCCCCGCGACAGGAATTTATGGCTACACCTTC. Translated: CASSPSPATGIYGYTF.